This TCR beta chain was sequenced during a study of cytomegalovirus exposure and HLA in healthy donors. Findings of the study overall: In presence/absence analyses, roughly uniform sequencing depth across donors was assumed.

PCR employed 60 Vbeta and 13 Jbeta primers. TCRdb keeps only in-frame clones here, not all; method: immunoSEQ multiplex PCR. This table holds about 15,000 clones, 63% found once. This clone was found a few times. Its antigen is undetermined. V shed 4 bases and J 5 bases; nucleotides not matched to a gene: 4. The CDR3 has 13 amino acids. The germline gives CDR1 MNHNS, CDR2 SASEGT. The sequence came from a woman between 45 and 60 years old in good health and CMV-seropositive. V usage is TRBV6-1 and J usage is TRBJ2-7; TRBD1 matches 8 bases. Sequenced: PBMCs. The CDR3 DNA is TGTGCCAGCAGTGTCGACAGGGGCGACGAGCAGTACTTC. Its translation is CASSVDRGDEQYF.